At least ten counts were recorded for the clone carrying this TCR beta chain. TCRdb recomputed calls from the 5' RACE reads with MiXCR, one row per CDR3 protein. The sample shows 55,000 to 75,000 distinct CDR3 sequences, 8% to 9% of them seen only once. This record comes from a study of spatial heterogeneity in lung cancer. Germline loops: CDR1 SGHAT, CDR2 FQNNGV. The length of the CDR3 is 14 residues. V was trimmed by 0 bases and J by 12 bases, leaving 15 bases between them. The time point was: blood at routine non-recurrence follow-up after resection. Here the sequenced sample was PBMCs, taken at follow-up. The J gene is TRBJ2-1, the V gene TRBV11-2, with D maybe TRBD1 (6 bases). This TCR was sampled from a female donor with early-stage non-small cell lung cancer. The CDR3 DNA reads TGTGCCAGCAGCTTAGATACCACAGGGTTTGGGCAGTTCTTC. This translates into CASSLDTTGFGQFF.